This TCR beta chain was recovered during a study of identical twins. Study-level points and caveats: Alpha sequences out of frame and shared by twins had excess low generation probability. A lower insertion count was a feature of abundant cord blood beta clonotypes, with no such feature in memory repertoires. Weaker excess twin sharing was seen among beta out-of-frame sequences.

There are a few counts of this clonotype. Its cognate antigen is unknown. TCRdb itself ran the 5' RACE reads through MiXCR, one entry per CDR3 protein. The data contain 500,000 or so distinct CDR3 sequences, 13% to 15% of them singletons. Germline values: CDR1 DFQATT, CDR2 SNEGSKA (reference sequence). V lost 8 bases, J lost 6 bases, and 16 bases lay in between. This CDR3 has 12 amino acids. This sample was shared with a second study, whose subject was yellow fever vaccine responses in identical twins.

The TCR originated in a woman younger than 35 in good health. The specimen was CD4+ T cells sorted from blood. The J gene is TRBJ1-1, the V gene TRBV20-1; maybe TRBD1 (5 bases). The CDR3 sequence: CSSLGVIAEAFF. DNA of the CDR3: TGCAGTTCCCTGGGGGTTATTGCTGAAGCTTTCTTT.